These 21 T cell receptor beta chains share one sample of origin, sequenced in a study of breast tumors, draining lymph nodes, adjacent tissues. Breast cancer patients provided tissue from their axillary draining lymph nodes. TCRdb redid the calling of the multiplex PCR reads with MiXCR, one entry per CDR3 protein. The sample comprises about 180,000 distinct CDR3 sequences, roughly a third of which are singletons, and 3.8% rests with the top ten. Material for sequencing was axillary lymph node tissue. The source is a female donor with breast cancer. Some clones in this sample may be carry-over from other donors' samples.

This clonotype was found once. This sequence joins TRBV6-1 and TRBJ1-3; D gene uncertain. This CDR3 is built from 16 residues. V was trimmed by 5 bases and J by 4 bases, leaving 18 bases between them. CDR1 MNHNS and CDR2 SASEGT come from the germline V gene. The CDR3 region is CASSYSCPIRGNTIYF. As DNA, the CDR3 is TGTGCCAGCAGTTATTCGTGTCCTATCAGGGGAAACACCATATATTTT.

This chain uses TRBV7-9 with TRBJ2-3; no reliable D call. CDR3 length: 15 residues. The germline V gene has CDR1 SEHNR and CDR2 FQNEAQ (reference sequence). Trimming cost V 0 bases and J 4 bases, with 11 bases left between them. The CDR3 sequence is CASSLAIAGPDTQYF. The CDR3 nucleotides read TGTGCCAGCAGCTTAGCCATAGCAGGCCCAGATACGCAGTATTTT.

This clonotype appeared many times. This chain uses TRBV25-1 with TRBJ2-3; 9 bases line up with TRBD1. Germline loops: CDR1 MGHDK, CDR2 SYGVNS. V gave up 4 bases and J gave up 1 base; unmatched junction bases: 9. The CDR3 is made up of 17 amino acids. CDR3 DNA: TGTGCCAGCAGTGGCACCCGCCGGGACAGGGGCACAGATACGCAGTATTTT. Translating gives CASSGTRRDRGTDTQYF.

This clonotype came up many times. The gene calls are TRBV7-2 and TRBJ2-7; TRBD2 matches 8 bases. Looked up from germline, CDR1 is SGHTA and CDR2 is FQGNSA. CDR3 length equals 16 residues. J gave up 0 bases and V 5 bases, and 9 bases lay outside the gene matches. The CDR3 nucleotides are TGTGCCAGCAGCCCGCAAAGCGGGAGAAGCTCCTACGAGCAGTACTTC. As protein: CASSPQSGRSSYEQYF. Together with reference TRBV7-2 and TRBJ2-7, the CDR3 gives the full variable domain: GAGVSQSPSNKVTEKGKDVELRCDPISGHTALYWYRQSLGQGLEFLIYFQGNSAPDKSGLPSDRFSAERTGGSVSTLTIQRTQQEDSAVYLCASSPQSGRSSYEQYFGPGTRLTVT.

This clonotype was found many times. The chain employs TRBV28 and TRBJ2-2; D perhaps matches TRBD1 (8 bases). Trimming stripped 4 bases from V and 7 bases from J, with 10 bases between. The germline gives CDR1 MDHEN, CDR2 SYDVKM. CDR3 length: 13 residues. The CDR3 loop is CASSYRGGGELFF. CDR3 in DNA: TGTGCCAGCAGTTACAGGGGGGGCGGGGAGCTGTTTTTT. Based on the CDR3 plus reference TRBV28 and TRBJ2-2, the full variable domain is DVKVTQSSRYLVKRTGEKVFLECVQDMDHENMFWYRQDPGLGLRLIYFSYDVKMKEKGDIPEGYSVSREKKERFSLILESASTNQTSMYLCASSYRGGGELFFGEGSRLTVL.

The sample holds many counts of this clonotype. CDR3 sequence: CASSSQGGSTDTQYF. CDR3 DNA: TGTGCCAGCAGCTCCCAGGGGGGGAGCACAGATACGCAGTATTTT. This rearrangement joins TRBV9 to TRBJ2-3; the D gene could be TRBD1 or TRBD2 (7 bases each). This CDR3 region has 15 residues. The ends were cut back, 4 bases at V and 0 bases at J, with 12 bases in the middle. Germline V CDR1 and CDR2: SGDLS, YYNGEE.

This clonotype has at least ten counts. This rearrangement joins TRBV4-3 to TRBJ1-2; 10 positions match TRBD1. CDR1 LGHNA and CDR2 YSLEER come from the germline V gene. J gave up 7 bases and V 7 bases, and 15 bases lay outside the gene matches. The CDR3 sequence is 16 residues long. DNA of the CDR3: TGCGCCAGCACCCGGGACAGGGGCTCCCCCCCCCCTGGCTACACCTTC. This codes for CASTRDRGSPPPGYTF.

The chain combines TRBV11-3 with TRBJ1-6, with a tentative D call TRBD1 (6 bases). The CDR3 runs to 21 residues. V lost 1 base, J lost 11 bases, and 33 bases lay in between. The germline gives CDR1 SGHNT, CDR2 YENEEA. For the CDR3, the DNA is TGTGCCAGCAGCTTAGGGAGCGGTCTGCGAACAGGGAAACTTCGAAGGGCACCCCTCCACTTT. Residues: CASSLGSGLRTGKLRRAPLHF.

The sample holds a few counts of this clonotype. The chain combines TRBV28 with TRBJ2-7; TRBD2 aligns across 8 bases. CDR1 is MDHEN and CDR2 is SYDVKM in the germline V gene. CDR3 length: 16 residues. With V trimmed by 4 bases and J by 1 base, 9 bases remained unmatched. Here the CDR3 DNA reads TGTGCCAGCAGTTCCCGCCCGGGACTAGGGTCCTACGAGCAGTACTTC. Translation gives CASSSRPGLGSYEQYF. Variable domain in full (rest from reference TRBV28 and TRBJ2-7): DVKVTQSSRYLVKRTGEKVFLECVQDMDHENMFWYRQDPGLGLRLIYFSYDVKMKEKGDIPEGYSVSREKKERFSLILESASTNQTSMYLCASSSRPGLGSYEQYFGPGTRLTVT.

V is TRBV11-3 and J is TRBJ2-7; the match to TRBD1 covers 9 bases. V gave up 3 bases and J gave up 7 bases; unmatched junction bases: 10. CDR3 length: 15 residues. From germline, CDR1 is SGHNT and CDR2 YENEEA. The CDR3 sequence is CASSLLVGQGLEQYF. CDR3 DNA sequence: TGTGCCAGCAGCTTGCTCGTGGGACAGGGCTTGGAGCAGTACTTC.

This clonotype was seen many times. At one end the junction does not follow the germline gene, possibly because of a read error. The chain recombines TRBV20-1 with TRBJ1-4; 7 nucleotides line up with TRBD1. CDR1 and CDR2 from the germline V gene are DFQATT and SNEGSKA (reference sequence). CDR3 size: 13 residues. The CDR3 DNA is TGCGGTGCTACAGGGGCCACTAATGAAAAACTGTTTTTT. This translates into CGATGATNEKLFF.

Comment on this clonotype: As the CDR3 is not closed by the conserved phenylalanine or tryptophan, this likely results from a read error. The J gene is TRBJ1-5, the V gene TRBV6-6; TRBD1 aligns across 8 bases. The CDR3 covers 14 residues. The V gene's germline CDR1 is MNHNY and CDR2 SVGAGI (reference sequence). Trimming cost V 6 bases and J 6 bases; bases outside gene matches: 7. The CDR3 DNA is TGTGCCAGCAGCCCCGACAGGGGCTCTCAGCCCCAGCATCTT. It yields the protein CASSPDRGSQPQHL.

This clonotype occurred many times. V usage is TRBV12-3 or TRBV12-4 and J usage is TRBJ1-6; D gene ambiguous. V was shortened by 1 base and J by 9 bases, with 13 bases between the two germline ends. The CDR3 is 15 residues long. The CDR3 is CASSLGGVGGSPLHF. DNA of the CDR3: TGTGCCAGCAGTTTAGGGGGTGTAGGCGGTTCACCCCTCCACTTT.

This clonotype was seen many times. CDR3 protein: CASSESGQGSRVTQYF. In nucleotides, the CDR3 is TGCGCCAGCAGTGAGTCGGGACAGGGGTCGCGGGTTACGCAGTATTTT. The chain recombines TRBV10-1 with TRBJ2-3; 10 nucleotides align to TRBD1. Trimming took 0 bases from V and 8 from J; bases not matched to a gene: 8. The CDR3 is made up of 16 amino acids. Per germline, CDR1 WNHNN and CDR2 SYGVQD (reference sequence).

This chain links TRBV6-2 or TRBV6-3 with TRBJ2-5; D gene ambiguous. V lost 5 bases and J 1 base, leaving 8 bases between the germline ends. Germline V gene data show CDR1 as MNHEY and CDR2 as SVGEGT. The CDR3 is 13 amino acids. CDR3 nucleotides: TGTGCCAGCAGTCACGTCGGCCAAGAGACCCAGTACTTC. Its protein is CASSHVGQETQYF.

The table lists this clonotype with many counts. The chain has TRBV20-1 and TRBJ1-4; no clear D gene. The CDR3 totals 14 residues. Germline CDR1 DFQATT, CDR2 SNEGSKA (reference sequence). This CDR3 reads CSLRRSPVNEKLFF. CDR3 DNA sequence: TGCAGCCTAAGACGATCGCCAGTTAATGAAAAACTGTTTTTT.

As concerns this clonotype: This likely comes from a read error, as the CDR3 has no conserved phenylalanine or tryptophan at its end. Because the CDR3's place on the DNA is in doubt, the DNA is left out and the CDR3 is given as listed by TCRdb. The rearrangement links TRBV7-2 to TRBJ1-4; the DNA was not used to check the table's D call, TRBD1. Both ends counted, the CDR3 spans 10 residues. Germline V gene sequence: CDR1 SGHTA, CDR2 FQGNSA. This chain's CDR3 is CASSFTGTGG.

A word on this clonotype: A much larger clone differs from this one at a single base, so this may be a read error. The gene calls are TRBV20-1 and TRBJ1-2, with a tentative D call TRBD1 (5 bases). V was clipped by 5 bases and J by 8 bases, with 21 bases between them. CDR1 and CDR2 from the germline V gene are DFQATT and SNEGSKA (reference sequence). The CDR3 has 14 residues. CDR3 residues: CSAPPGPRAAGYTF. For the CDR3, the DNA is TGCAGTGCTCCCCCGGGACCCCGGGCGGCGGGCTACACCTTC.

This clonotype was observed many times. J is TRBJ2-1 and V is TRBV7-3; a weak D match, TRBD2 (5 bases). The CDR3 loop spans 13 amino acids. The ends were cut back, 0 bases at V and 10 bases at J, with 10 bases in the middle. The germline V gene encodes CDR1 SGHTA and CDR2 FQGTGA. CDR3 in DNA: TGTGCCAGCAGCTTAACTCGACTATCCGAGCAGTTCTTC. It encodes CASSLTRLSEQFF.

This clonotype was detected ten times or more. The chain links TRBV18 to TRBJ1-3; D is undetermined. The CDR3 extends over 12 amino acids. The germline V gene encodes CDR1 KGHSH and CDR2 LQKENI. The germline V and J ends were trimmed by 1 base and 8 bases, with 6 bases remaining between them. Here the CDR3 reads CASSPQGHTIYF. The CDR3, as DNA: TGTGCCAGCTCACCACAGGGTCACACCATATATTTT.

Remarks on this clonotype: Compared with germline, one end of the junction differs, possibly owing to a read error. This chain uses TRBV6-2 or TRBV6-3 with TRBJ2-2; TRBD2 matches 7 bases. Germline V CDR1 and CDR2: MNHEY, SVGEGT. This CDR3 has 16 residues. The CDR3 spells CASSYYLVLAGGELPF. The CDR3 nucleotides are TGTGCCAGCAGTTACTACTTAGTGTTAGCGGGCGGGGAGCTGCCTTTT.